This T cell receptor (beta chain) emerged from a study of cytomegalovirus exposure and HLA in healthy donors. This PCR relied on a set of 60 Vbeta primers and 13 Jbeta primers. Data came from immunoSEQ multiplex PCR; TCRdb stores just in-frame clones and leaves some out. The sample holds some 170,000 clones, 75% to 90% seen once. Trimming removed 10 bases at V and 2 bases at J, with 9 bases between. The V gene's germline CDR1 is ENHRY and CDR2 SYGVKD. This CDR3 has 13 residues. The TCR comes from a young woman in good health and CMV-seronegative. Specimen: PBMCs. The rearrangement uses TRBV10-3 and TRBJ2-6; D gene ambiguous. The CDR3 is CATDGPGANVLTF. The DNA for the CDR3 is TGTGCCACCGATGGCCCTGGGGCCAACGTCCTGACTTTC.